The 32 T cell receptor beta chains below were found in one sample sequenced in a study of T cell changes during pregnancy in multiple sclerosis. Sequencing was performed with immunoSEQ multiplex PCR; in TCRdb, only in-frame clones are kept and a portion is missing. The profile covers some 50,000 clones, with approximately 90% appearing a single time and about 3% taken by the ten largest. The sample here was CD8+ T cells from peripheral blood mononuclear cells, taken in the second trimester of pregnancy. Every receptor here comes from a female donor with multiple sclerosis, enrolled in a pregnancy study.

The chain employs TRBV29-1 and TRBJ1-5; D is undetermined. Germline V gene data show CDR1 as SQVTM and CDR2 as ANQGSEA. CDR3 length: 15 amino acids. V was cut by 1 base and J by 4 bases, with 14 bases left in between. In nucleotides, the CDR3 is TGCAGCGTTGAAGGACGACAAGGGAGGAATCAGCCCCAGCATTTT. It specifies CSVEGRQGRNQPQHF. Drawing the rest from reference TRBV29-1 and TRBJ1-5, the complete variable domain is SAVISQKPSRDICQRGTSLTIQCQVDSQVTMMFWYRQQPGQSLTLIATANQGSEATYESGFVIDKFPISRPNLTFSTLTVSNMSPEDSSIYLCSVEGRQGRNQPQHFGDGTRLSIL.

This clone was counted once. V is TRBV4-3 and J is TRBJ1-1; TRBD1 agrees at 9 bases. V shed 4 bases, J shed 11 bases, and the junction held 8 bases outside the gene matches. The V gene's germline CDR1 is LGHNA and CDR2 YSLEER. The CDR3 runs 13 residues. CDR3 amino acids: CASSPAGQGWAFF. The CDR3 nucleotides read TGCGCCAGCAGCCCCGCCGGACAGGGGTGGGCTTTCTTT.

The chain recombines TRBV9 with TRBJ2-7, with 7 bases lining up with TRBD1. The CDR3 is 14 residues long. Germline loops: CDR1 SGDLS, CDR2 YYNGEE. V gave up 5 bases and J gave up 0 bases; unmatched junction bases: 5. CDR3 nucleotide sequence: TGTGCCAGCAGTCCTAGGACAGGCTCCTACGAGCAGTACTTC. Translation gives CASSPRTGSYEQYF. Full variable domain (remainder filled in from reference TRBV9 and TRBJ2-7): DSGVTQTPKHLITATGQRVTLRCSPRSGDLSVYWYQQSLDQGLQFLIQYYNGEERAKGNILERFSAQQFPDLHSELNLSSLELGDSALYFCASSPRTGSYEQYFGPGTRLTVT.

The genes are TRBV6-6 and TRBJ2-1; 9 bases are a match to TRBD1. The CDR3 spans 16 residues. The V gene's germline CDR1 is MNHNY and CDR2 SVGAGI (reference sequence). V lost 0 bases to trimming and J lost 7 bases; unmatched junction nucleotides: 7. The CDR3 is CASSYSGTGIPNEQFF. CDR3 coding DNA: TGTGCCAGCAGTTACTCCGGGACAGGGATCCCGAATGAGCAGTTCTTC.

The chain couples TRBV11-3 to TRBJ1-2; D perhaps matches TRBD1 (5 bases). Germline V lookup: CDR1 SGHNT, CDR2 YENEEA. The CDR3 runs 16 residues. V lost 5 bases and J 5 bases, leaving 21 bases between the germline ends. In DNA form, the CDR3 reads TGTGCCAGCAGCCCTCCTCGGGGAGGGGAAGGGTATGGCTACACCTTC. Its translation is CASSPPRGGEGYGYTF.

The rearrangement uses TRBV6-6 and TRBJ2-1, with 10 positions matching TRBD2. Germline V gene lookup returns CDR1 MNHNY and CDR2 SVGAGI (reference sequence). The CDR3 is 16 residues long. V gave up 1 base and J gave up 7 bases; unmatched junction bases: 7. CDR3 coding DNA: TGTGCCAGCAGTTACTGGTCGAGCGGGGGGGCTAATGAGCAGTTCTTC. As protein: CASSYWSSGGANEQFF.

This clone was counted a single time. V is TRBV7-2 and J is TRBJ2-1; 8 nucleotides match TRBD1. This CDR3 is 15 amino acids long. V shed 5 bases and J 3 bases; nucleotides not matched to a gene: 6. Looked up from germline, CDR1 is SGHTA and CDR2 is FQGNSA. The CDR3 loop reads CASSPLGQGYNEQFF. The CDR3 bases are TGTGCCAGCAGCCCTCTAGGACAGGGCTACAATGAGCAGTTCTTC. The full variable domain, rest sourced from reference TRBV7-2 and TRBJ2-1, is GAGVSQSPSNKVTEKGKDVELRCDPISGHTALYWYRQSLGQGLEFLIYFQGNSAPDKSGLPSDRFSAERTGGSVSTLTIQRTQQEDSAVYLCASSPLGQGYNEQFFGPGTRLTVL.

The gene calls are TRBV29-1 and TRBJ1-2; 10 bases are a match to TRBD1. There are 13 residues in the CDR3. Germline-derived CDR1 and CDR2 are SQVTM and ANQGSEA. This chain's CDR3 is CSALGQGNYGYTF. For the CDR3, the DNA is TGCAGTGCGTTGGGACAGGGGAACTATGGCTACACCTTC.

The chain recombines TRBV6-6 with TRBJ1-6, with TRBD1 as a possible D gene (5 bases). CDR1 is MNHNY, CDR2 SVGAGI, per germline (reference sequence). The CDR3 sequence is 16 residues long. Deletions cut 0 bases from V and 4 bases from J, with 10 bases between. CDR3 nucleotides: TGTGCCAGCAGTTACTCAAAAGGGGCTTATAATTCACCCCTCCACTTT. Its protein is CASSYSKGAYNSPLHF.

This CDR3 reads CASSAQGGYGAGNTIYF. DNA for the CDR3: TGTGCCAGCAGCGCCCAGGGGGGCTACGGGGCTGGAAACACCATATATTTT. The chain joins TRBV7-9 to TRBJ1-3; TRBD1 matches 7 bases. With V trimmed by 5 bases and J by 2 bases, 12 bases remained unmatched. Germline V CDR1 and CDR2: SEHNR, FQNEAQ (reference sequence). There are 17 residues in the CDR3. Full variable domain (remainder filled in from reference TRBV7-9 and TRBJ1-3): DTGVSQNPRHKITKRGQNVTFRCDPISEHNRLYWYRQTLGQGPEFLTYFQNEAQLEKSRLLSDRFSAERPKGSFSTLEIQRTEQGDSAMYLCASSAQGGYGAGNTIYFGEGSWLTVV.

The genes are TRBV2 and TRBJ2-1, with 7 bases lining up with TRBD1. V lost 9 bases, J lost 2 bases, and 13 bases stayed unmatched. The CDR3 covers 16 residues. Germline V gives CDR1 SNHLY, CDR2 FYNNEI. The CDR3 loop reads CARGTVPESPYNEQFF. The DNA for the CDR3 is TGTGCCAGAGGGACAGTCCCAGAGTCCCCCTACAATGAGCAGTTCTTC.

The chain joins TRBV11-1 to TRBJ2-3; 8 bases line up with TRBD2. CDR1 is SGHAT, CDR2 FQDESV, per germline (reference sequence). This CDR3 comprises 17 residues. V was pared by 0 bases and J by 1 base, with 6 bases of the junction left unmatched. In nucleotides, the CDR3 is TGTGCCAGCAGCTTAGCGCCAGCGGGGGTGGGCACAGATACGCAGTATTTT. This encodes CASSLAPAGVGTDTQYF.

CDR3 sequence (DNA): TGTGCCAGCAGCTTGGGAAGTCGGACAGGGTTTGATGGCTACACCTTC. This encodes CASSLGSRTGFDGYTF. V gene TRBV5-5 combines with J gene TRBJ1-2; TRBD1 matches at 8 bases. Germline V lookup: CDR1 SGHKS, CDR2 YYEKEE (reference sequence). The J segment lost 6 bases and the V segment lost 0 bases, leaving 10 bases of the junction unmatched. The CDR3 contains 16 residues. Using reference TRBV5-5 and TRBJ1-2 for the parts outside the CDR3, the full variable domain is DAGVTQSPTHLIKTRGQQVTLRCSPISGHKSVSWYQQVLGQGPQFIFQYYEKEERGRGNFPDRFSARQFPNYSSELNVNALLLGDSALYLCASSLGSRTGFDGYTFGSGTRLTVV.

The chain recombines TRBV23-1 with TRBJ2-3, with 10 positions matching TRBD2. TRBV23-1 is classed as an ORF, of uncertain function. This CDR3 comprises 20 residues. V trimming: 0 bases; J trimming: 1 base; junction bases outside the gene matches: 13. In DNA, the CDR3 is TGCGCCAGCAGTCAATCCTCTGGGTACCGAGCGGGGGGGCGCACAGATACGCAGTATTTT. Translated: CASSQSSGYRAGGRTDTQYF.

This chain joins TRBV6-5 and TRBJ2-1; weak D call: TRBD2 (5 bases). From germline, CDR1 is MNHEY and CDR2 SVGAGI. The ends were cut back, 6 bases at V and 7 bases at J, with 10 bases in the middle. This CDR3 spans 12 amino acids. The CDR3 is CASRLPGNEQFF. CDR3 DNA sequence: TGTGCCAGCAGATTACCGGGGAATGAGCAGTTCTTC.

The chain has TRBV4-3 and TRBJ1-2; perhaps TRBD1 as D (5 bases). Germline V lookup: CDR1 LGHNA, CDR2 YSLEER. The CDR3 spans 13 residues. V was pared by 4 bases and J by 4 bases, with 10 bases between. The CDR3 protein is CASSPDSLYGYTF. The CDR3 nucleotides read TGCGCCAGCAGCCCCGACAGCCTCTATGGCTACACCTTC.

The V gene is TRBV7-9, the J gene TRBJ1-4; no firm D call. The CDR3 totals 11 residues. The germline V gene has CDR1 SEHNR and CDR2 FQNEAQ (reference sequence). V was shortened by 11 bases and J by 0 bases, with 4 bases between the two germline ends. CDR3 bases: TGTGCCGGCTCAACTAATGAAAAACTGTTTTTT. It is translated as CAGSTNEKLFF.

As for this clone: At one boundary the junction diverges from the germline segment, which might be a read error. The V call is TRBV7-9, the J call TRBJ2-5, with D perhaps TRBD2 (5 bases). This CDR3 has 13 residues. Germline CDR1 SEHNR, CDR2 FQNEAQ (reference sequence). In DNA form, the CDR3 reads TGTGCCAGCAGCTTAGGAGGATCGAGGGTCCCGGACTTC. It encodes CASSLGGSRVPDF.

The CDR3 bases are TGTGCCTCTAAGCACGCCGGGACAGGGTATGGCTACACCTTC. Its translation: CASKHAGTGYGYTF. The chain employs TRBV30 and TRBJ1-2; 9 bases are a match to TRBD1. The CDR3 consists of 14 residues. Germline V gives CDR1 GTSNPN, CDR2 SVGIG (reference sequence). V gave up 7 bases and J gave up 5 bases; unmatched junction bases: 11.

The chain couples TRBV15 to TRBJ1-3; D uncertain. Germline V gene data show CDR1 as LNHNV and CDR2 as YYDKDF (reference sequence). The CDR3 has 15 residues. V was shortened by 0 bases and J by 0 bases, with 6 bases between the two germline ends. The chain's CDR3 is CATSRDRGSGNTIYF. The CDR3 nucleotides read TGTGCCACCAGCAGAGATCGGGGCTCTGGAAACACCATATATTTT. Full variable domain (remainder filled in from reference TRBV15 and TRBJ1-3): DAMVIQNPRYQVTQFGKPVTLSCSQTLNHNVMYWYQQKSSQAPKLLFHYYDKDFNNEADTPDNFQSRRPNTSFCFLDIRSPGLGDTAMYLCATSRDRGSGNTIYFGEGSWLTVV.

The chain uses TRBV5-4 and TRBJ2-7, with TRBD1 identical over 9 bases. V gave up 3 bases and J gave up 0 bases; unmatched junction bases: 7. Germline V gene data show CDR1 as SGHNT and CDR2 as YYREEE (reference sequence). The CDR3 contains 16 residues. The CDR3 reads CASSWWGTGRSYEQYF. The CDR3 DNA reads TGTGCCAGCAGCTGGTGGGGGACAGGGCGCTCCTACGAGCAGTACTTC.

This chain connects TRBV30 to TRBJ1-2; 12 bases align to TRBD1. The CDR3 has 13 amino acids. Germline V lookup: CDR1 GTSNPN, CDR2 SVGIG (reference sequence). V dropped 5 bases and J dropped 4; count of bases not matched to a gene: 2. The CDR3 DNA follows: TGTGCCTGGGGGACAGGGGGCGGCTATGGCTACACCTTC. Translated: CAWGTGGGYGYTF.

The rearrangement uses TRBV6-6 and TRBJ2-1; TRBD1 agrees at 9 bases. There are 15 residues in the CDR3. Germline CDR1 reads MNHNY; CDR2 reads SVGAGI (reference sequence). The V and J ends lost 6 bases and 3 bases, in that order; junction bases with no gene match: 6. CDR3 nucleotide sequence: TGTGCCAGCAGATTGACAGGGGGGGTCTACAATGAGCAGTTCTTC. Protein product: CASRLTGGVYNEQFF.

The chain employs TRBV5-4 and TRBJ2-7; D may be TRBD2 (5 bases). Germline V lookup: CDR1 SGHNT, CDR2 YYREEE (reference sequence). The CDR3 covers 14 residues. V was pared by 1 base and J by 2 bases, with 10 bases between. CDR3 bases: TGTGCCAGCAGCTTGAGGACGGGAACCTACGAGCAGTACTTC. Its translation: CASSLRTGTYEQYF.

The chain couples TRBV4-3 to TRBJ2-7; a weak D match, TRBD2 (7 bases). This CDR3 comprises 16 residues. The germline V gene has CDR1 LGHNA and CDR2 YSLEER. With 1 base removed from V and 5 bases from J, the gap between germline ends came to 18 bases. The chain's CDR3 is CASSQGIQGTIDEQYF. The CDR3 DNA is TGCGCCAGCAGCCAAGGAATCCAGGGGACTATTGACGAGCAGTACTTC.

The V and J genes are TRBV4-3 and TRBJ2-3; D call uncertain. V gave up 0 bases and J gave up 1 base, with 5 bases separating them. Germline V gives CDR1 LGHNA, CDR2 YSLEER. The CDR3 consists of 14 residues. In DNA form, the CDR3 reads TGCGCCAGCAGCCAAGAATCCGGCACAGATACGCAGTATTTT. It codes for CASSQESGTDTQYF.

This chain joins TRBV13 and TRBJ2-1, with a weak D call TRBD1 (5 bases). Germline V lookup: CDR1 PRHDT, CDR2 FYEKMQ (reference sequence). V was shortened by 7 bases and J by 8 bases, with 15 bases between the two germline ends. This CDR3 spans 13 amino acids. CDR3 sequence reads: CASTRESRDEQFF. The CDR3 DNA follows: TGTGCCAGCACCAGGGAATCGAGAGATGAGCAGTTCTTC.

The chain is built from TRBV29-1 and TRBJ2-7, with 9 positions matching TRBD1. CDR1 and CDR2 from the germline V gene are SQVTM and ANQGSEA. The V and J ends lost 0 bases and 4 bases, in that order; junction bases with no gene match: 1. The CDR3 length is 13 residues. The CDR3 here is CSVEEGTGYEQYF. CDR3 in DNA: TGCAGCGTTGAAGAAGGGACAGGGTACGAGCAGTACTTC.

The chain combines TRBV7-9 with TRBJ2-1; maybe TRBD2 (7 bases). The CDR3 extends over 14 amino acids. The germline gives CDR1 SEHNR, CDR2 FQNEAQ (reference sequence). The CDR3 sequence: CAGGAGHSYNEQFF. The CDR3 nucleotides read TGTGCGGGGGGGGCGGGGCACTCCTACAATGAGCAGTTCTTC.

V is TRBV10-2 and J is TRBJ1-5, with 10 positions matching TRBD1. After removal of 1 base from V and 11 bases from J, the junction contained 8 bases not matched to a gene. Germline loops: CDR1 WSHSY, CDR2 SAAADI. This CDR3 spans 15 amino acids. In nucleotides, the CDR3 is TGCGCCAGCAGTGAGTGGACAGGGGGTGGATCAGCCCAGCATTTT. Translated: CASSEWTGGGSAQHF.

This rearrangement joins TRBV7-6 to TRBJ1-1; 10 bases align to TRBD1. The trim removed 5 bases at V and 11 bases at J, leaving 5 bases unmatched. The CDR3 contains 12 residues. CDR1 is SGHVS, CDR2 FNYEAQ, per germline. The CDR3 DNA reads TGTGCCAGCAGCCTCCCGGGACAGGGGGCTTTCTTT. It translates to CASSLPGQGAFF.

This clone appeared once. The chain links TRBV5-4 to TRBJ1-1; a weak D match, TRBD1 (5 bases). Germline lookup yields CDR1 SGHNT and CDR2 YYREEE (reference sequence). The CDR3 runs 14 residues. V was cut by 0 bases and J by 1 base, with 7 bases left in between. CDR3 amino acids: CASSLVGGNTEAFF. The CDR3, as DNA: TGTGCCAGCAGCTTGGTGGGGGGGAACACTGAAGCTTTCTTT.